What follows describes a single TCR beta chain. Its antigen remains unidentified. This specimen belongs to a study of T cell responses to AZD1222 COVID-19 vaccine. Study-wide points: Reportedly, close to half of spike-specific TCRs are directed against unmutated variant regions. Once two AZD1222 doses were given, Spike-specific TCR breadth and depth went up.

This CDR3 spans 16 amino acids. The germline V gene encodes CDR1 LNHDA and CDR2 SQIVND (reference sequence). Deletions cut 7 bases from V and 0 bases from J, with 16 bases between. Produced via immunoSEQ multiplex PCR; TCRdb's table is partial and in-frame only. The data hold around 160,000 clones, with 70% to 90% observed a single time. The rearrangement uses TRBV19 and TRBJ1-3; D unresolved. This specimen was peripheral blood, taken on day 0 of AZD1222 vaccination. The clonotype was recovered from an adult in good health. The CDR3 sequence: CASNDGLVVSGNTIYF. The CDR3 nucleotides are TGTGCCAGTAACGATGGACTGGTCGTCTCTGGAAACACCATATATTTT.